This TCR beta chain was identified during a study of cytomegalovirus exposure and HLA in healthy donors. Study-wide findings and caveats: For cytomegalovirus status, the classifier reportedly gave diagnoses with high specificity and sensitivity. Presence/absence analyses took donor sequencing depth as roughly uniform. Cytomegalovirus association was listed for 150 or so TCR beta chains.

On this clone: Its target is unknown.

PCR primers comprised 60 Vbeta and 13 Jbeta primers. TCRdb keeps only in-frame clones here, not all; method: immunoSEQ multiplex PCR. The repertoire includes about 160,000 clones, over 60% of them detected once, and 1.5% to 2% sits in the top ten. Germline V CDR1 and CDR2: SQVTM, ANQGSEA. The CDR3 consists of 13 residues. The V gene lost 5 bases and the J gene lost 6 bases, with 14 bases spanning the gap. The sequence was collected from a woman between 25 and 40 years old in good health and CMV-seronegative. Specimen: PBMCs. This rearrangement joins TRBV29-1 to TRBJ2-1, with D perhaps matching TRBD2 (7 bases). The CDR3 bases are TGCAGCGTTTACCGGGGAGGGGGCAATGAGCAGTTCTTC. This gives the protein CSVYRGGGNEQFF.